The 16 T cell receptor beta chains in this list originate from one sample, sequenced in a study of T-cell memory formation after mild COVID-19. TCRdb re-called the 5' RACE reads through MiXCR, storing one row per CDR3 protein. The sample has about 290,000 distinct CDR3 sequences, around 15% seen once. The sequencing input was PBMCs or a T cell subset sorted from them (not recorded which). Every receptor here comes from a man between 18 and 35 years old who had mild COVID-19 (a few samples of this study predate the infection). Cell type and time point are not known.

The sample holds many counts of this clonotype. The CDR3 loop reads CASSIQSSYNEQFF. CDR3 nucleotides: TGTGCCAGTAGTATCCAGAGCTCCTACAATGAGCAGTTCTTC. J is TRBJ2-1 and V is TRBV19; D gene unclear. This CDR3 comprises 14 residues. The germline V gene has CDR1 LNHDA and CDR2 SQIVND (reference sequence). With 3 bases removed from V and 0 bases from J, the gap between germline ends came to 6 bases. Together with reference TRBV19 and TRBJ2-1, the CDR3 gives the full variable domain: DGGITQSPKYLFRKEGQNVTLSCEQNLNHDAMYWYRQDPGQGLRLIYYSQIVNDFQKGDIAEGYSVSREKKESFPLTVTSAQKNPTAFYLCASSIQSSYNEQFFGPGTRLTVL.

This sequence joins TRBV12-3 or TRBV12-4 and TRBJ2-1; 10 positions match TRBD2. This CDR3 contains 15 residues. J lost 1 base, V lost 6 bases, and 3 bases had no gene match. CDR3 sequence reads: CASRLLAGSYNEQFF. In DNA form, the CDR3 reads TGTGCCAGCAGGCTACTAGCGGGGTCCTACAATGAGCAGTTCTTC.

In its sample, this clonotype was seen many times. The rearrangement joins TRBV6-1 to TRBJ1-1, with 7 bases fitting TRBD1. The CDR3 extends over 14 amino acids. After removal of 3 bases from V and 4 bases from J, the junction contained 5 bases not matched to a gene. The germline V gene encodes CDR1 MNHNS and CDR2 SASEGT. The CDR3, as DNA: TGTGCCAGCAGTGAGAACAGGGGAAGCACTGAAGCTTTCTTT. It encodes CASSENRGSTEAFF.

The V call is TRBV6-5, the J call TRBJ2-3, with D perhaps TRBD2 (6 bases). Germline lookup yields CDR1 MNHEY and CDR2 SVGAGI. The CDR3 covers 14 residues. Trimming stripped 4 bases from V and 4 bases from J, with 12 bases between. In nucleotides, the CDR3 is TGTGCCAGCAGTTGGGCGGGGAGCGCAGATACGCAGTATTTT. It translates to CASSWAGSADTQYF.

This clonotype turned up a few times. This rearrangement joins TRBV18 to TRBJ1-5, with D possibly being TRBD1 (5 bases). V was cut by 4 bases and J by 7 bases, with 11 bases left in between. The CDR3 has 13 residues. Germline CDR1 reads KGHSH; CDR2 reads LQKENI. The CDR3 region is CASSLAGSQPQHF. In nucleotides, the CDR3 is TGTGCCAGCTCACTAGCAGGGAGCCAGCCCCAGCATTTT. The complete variable domain, with remaining parts taken from reference TRBV18 and TRBJ1-5, reads NAGVMQNPRHLVRRRGQEARLRCSPMKGHSHVYWYRQLPEEGLKFMVYLQKENIIDESGMPKERFSAEFPKEGPSILRIQQVVRGDSAAYFCASSLAGSQPQHFGDGTRLSIL.

In this sample, this clonotype turned up a few times. The chain carries TRBV7-6 and TRBJ2-2; a possible D gene is TRBD1 (6 bases). Germline V gene sequence: CDR1 SGHVS, CDR2 FNYEAQ. V lost 0 bases, J lost 7 bases, and 12 bases lay in between. The CDR3 sequence is 15 residues long. The CDR3 loop is CASSLAWGLGGELFF. Written as DNA, the CDR3 is TGTGCCAGCAGCTTAGCGTGGGGGCTGGGCGGGGAGCTGTTTTTT.

V and J are TRBV4-3 and TRBJ1-2, with 8 bases lining up with TRBD1. Germline V gene data show CDR1 as LGHNA and CDR2 as YSLEER. CDR3 length: 17 residues. J lost 3 bases, V lost 0 bases, and 9 bases had no gene match. The CDR3 here is CASSQERRTGRHYGYTF. The CDR3, as DNA: TGCGCCAGCAGCCAAGAAAGGAGGACAGGGCGGCACTATGGCTACACCTTC.

This clonotype was observed at least ten times. The gene calls are TRBV7-8 and TRBJ1-2, with D possibly being TRBD1 (6 bases). CDR3 length: 18 residues. CDR1 is SGHVS, CDR2 FQNEAQ, per germline. Trimming took 0 bases from V and 4 from J, leaving 21 bases between them. The chain's CDR3 is CASSLAAGGAGLGYGYTF. The CDR3 bases are TGTGCCAGCAGCTTAGCGGCGGGGGGCGCGGGGCTGGGCTATGGCTACACCTTC.

The J gene is TRBJ2-3, the V gene TRBV7-2; 8 bases are a match to TRBD2. Unmatched junction bases numbered 12, after V lost 5 bases and J lost 11 bases. The germline V gene encodes CDR1 SGHTA and CDR2 FQGNSA. This CDR3 contains 14 residues. CDR3 nucleotide sequence: TGTGCCAGCAGCCCCGGACTAGCCCAACCACTGCAGTATTTT. It yields the protein CASSPGLAQPLQYF.

The chain uses TRBV2 and TRBJ2-1; D is unclear. The V gene lost 4 bases and the J gene lost 10 bases, with 5 bases spanning the gap. Germline CDR1 and CDR2: SNHLY and FYNNEI. The CDR3 is made up of 10 amino acids. The CDR3 bases are TGTGCCAGCAGTGTGGCAGAGCAGTTCTTC. Amino acids: CASSVAEQFF.

This clonotype appeared a few times. The V gene is TRBV6-2 or TRBV6-3, the J gene TRBJ2-3; no firm D call. Germline loops: CDR1 MNHEY, CDR2 SVGEGT. The CDR3 totals 13 residues. Trimming cost V 2 bases and J 5 bases, with 8 bases left between them. The CDR3 is CASSYQDIDTQYF. CDR3 nucleotides: TGTGCCAGCAGTTACCAGGATATAGATACGCAGTATTTT.

The chain has TRBV28 and TRBJ1-1; the match to TRBD1 covers 9 bases. This CDR3 has 16 amino acids. With V trimmed by 6 bases and J by 10 bases, 18 bases remained unmatched. Looked up from germline, CDR1 is MDHEN and CDR2 is SYDVKM. The CDR3 here is CASSIRDRVRGARAFF. DNA for the CDR3: TGTGCCAGCAGCATCCGGGACAGGGTCCGGGGGGCTCGAGCTTTCTTT.

This clonotype has only a few counts. The rearrangement joins TRBV4-1 to TRBJ2-1, with TRBD2 as a possible D gene (5 bases). Per the germline V gene, CDR1 is MGHRA and CDR2 is YSYEKL. CDR3 length: 14 amino acids. V was cut by 1 base and J by 8 bases, with 12 bases left in between. CDR3 nucleotide sequence: TGCGCCAGCAGCCAAGGCGAGGGTAGCGATGAGCAGTTCTTC. It translates to CASSQGEGSDEQFF.

This chain links TRBV7-9 with TRBJ1-2; D might be TRBD1 (5 bases). The V gene's germline CDR1 is SEHNR and CDR2 FQNEAQ (reference sequence). The V and J ends lost 0 bases and 5 bases respectively, with 13 bases between them. CDR3 size: 15 residues. CDR3: CASSLALGARYGYTF. The CDR3 nucleotides read TGTGCCAGCAGCTTAGCCTTAGGGGCAAGGTATGGCTACACCTTC.

V is TRBV6-5 and J is TRBJ2-3; D is perhaps TRBD2 (7 bases). Germline assignment: CDR1 MNHEY and CDR2 SVGAGI. V was clipped by 0 bases and J by 4 bases, with 14 bases between them. The CDR3 sequence is 16 residues long. CDR3 region: CASSYSGKGGADTQYF. In nucleotides, the CDR3 is TGTGCCAGCAGTTACTCGGGGAAGGGGGGGGCAGATACGCAGTATTTT.

As to this clonotype: Germline is not matched at one junction end, which may reflect a read error. This chain links TRBV5-1 with TRBJ2-2; 8 bases match TRBD2. This CDR3 has 15 amino acids. Germline CDR1 SGHRS, CDR2 YFSETQ. The CDR3 bases are TGCGACAGCAGCTTGGCCGGGACTAGGTCCGGGGAGCTGTTTTTT. Amino acids: CDSSLAGTRSGELFF.